The 15 T cell receptor beta chains below were found in one sample sequenced in a study of T-cell reconstitution after alpha-beta-depleted transplantation in children. A library of TCRbeta sequences, prepared with unique molecular identifiers, was generated. TCRdb fed the PCR reads into MiXCR, producing one record per CDR3 protein. The sample has under 250,000 distinct CDR3 sequences; roughly 7% are singletons. The specimen was PBMCs, collected before TCRalphabeta/CD19-depleted stem cell transplant. These receptor sequences come from a boy aged 2 to 9 with acute lymphoblastic leukemia, due to receive a stem cell transplant.

The genes are TRBV7-8 and TRBJ2-1; 9 positions agree with TRBD2. Germline V CDR1 and CDR2: SGHVS, FQNEAQ. This CDR3 comprises 17 residues. V dropped 4 bases and J dropped 7; count of bases not matched to a gene: 14. CDR3 residues: CASSSLGGGGARNEQFF. CDR3 DNA sequence: TGTGCCAGCAGCTCCCTAGGGGGCGGGGGGGCCAGGAATGAGCAGTTCTTC.

This clonotype was detected ten times or more. The CDR3 region has the DNA TGTGCCAGCAGTGAAATACTAGCGGGAGTCAATGAGCAGTTCTTC. The encoded protein is CASSEILAGVNEQFF. The chain uses TRBV6-1 and TRBJ2-1; 11 nucleotides align to TRBD2. Unmatched junction bases numbered 3, after V lost 2 bases and J lost 6 bases. Germline V lookup: CDR1 MNHNS, CDR2 SASEGT. The length of the CDR3 is 15 residues.

This clonotype appeared many times. The chain recombines TRBV12-3 or TRBV12-4 with TRBJ2-5, with a weak D call TRBD2 (6 bases). V lost 4 bases and J 7 bases, leaving 19 bases between the germline ends. This CDR3 is 15 amino acids long. CDR3 region: CASSSGVGPRVTQYF. CDR3 nucleotides: TGTGCCAGCAGTTCGGGGGTAGGCCCCAGGGTGACCCAGTACTTC.

This clonotype was recorded many times. The J gene is TRBJ2-7, the V gene TRBV28; D unresolved. Trimming shortened V by 1 base and J by 5 bases, and 9 bases separated the two germline ends. Germline CDR1 and CDR2: MDHEN and SYDVKM. The CDR3 is 13 residues long. The CDR3 DNA reads TGTGCCAGCAGTTTATTAGGGTACCACGAGCAGTACTTC. Protein: CASSLLGYHEQYF.

Written as DNA, the CDR3 is TGTGCCAGCAGTCTAATGGGGGCTTTGTACTTC. Translation: CASSLMGALYF. This chain uses TRBV25-1 with TRBJ2-7, with a weak D call TRBD1 (6 bases). The germline gives CDR1 MGHDK, CDR2 SYGVNS. With 5 bases removed from V and 12 bases from J, the gap between germline ends came to 14 bases. The CDR3 runs 11 residues.

The chain is built from TRBV11-2 and TRBJ2-6; tentatively, D is TRBD1 (6 bases). Germline V gene lookup returns CDR1 SGHAT and CDR2 FQNNGV. This CDR3 has 14 amino acids. V was trimmed by 8 bases and J by 2 bases, leaving 10 bases between them. The CDR3 spells CASDNRAGANVLTF. For the CDR3, the DNA is TGTGCCAGCGATAACAGGGCTGGGGCCAACGTCCTGACTTTC.

The chain carries TRBV20-1 and TRBJ2-3; 9 bases are a match to TRBD2. Per the germline V gene, CDR1 is DFQATT and CDR2 is SNEGSKA (reference sequence). The J segment lost 2 bases and the V segment lost 6 bases, leaving 3 bases of the junction unmatched. This CDR3 has 13 residues. CDR3 amino acids: CSALAGATDTQYF. Here the CDR3 DNA reads TGCAGTGCGTTAGCGGGAGCCACAGATACGCAGTATTTT.

A note on this clonotype: Given the absence of the conserved phenylalanine or tryptophan at the CDR3 end, a read error is likely. The chain carries TRBV5-4 and TRBJ1-6; no definite D call. V was trimmed by 0 bases and J by 6 bases, leaving 16 bases between them. Germline loops: CDR1 SGHNT, CDR2 YYREEE (reference sequence). CDR3 length: 17 residues. The CDR3 bases are TGTGCCAGCAGCTTGGCTCCTCTCGTGTCAGCTAATTCACCCCTCCACCTT. This sequence encodes CASSLAPLVSANSPLHL.

The table lists this clonotype with many counts. The gene calls are TRBV7-2 and TRBJ1-5; 8 nucleotides match TRBD1. The germline CDR1 and CDR2 sequences are SGHTA and FQGNSA. The CDR3 is 16 residues long. The J segment lost 4 bases and the V segment lost 1 base, leaving 6 bases of the junction unmatched. In nucleotides, the CDR3 is TGTGCCAGCAGCTTAGGGGGGGACAGGAGAAATCAGCCCCAGCATTTT. Its translation: CASSLGGDRRNQPQHF. Variable domain in full (rest from reference TRBV7-2 and TRBJ1-5): GAGVSQSPSNKVTEKGKDVELRCDPISGHTALYWYRQSLGQGLEFLIYFQGNSAPDKSGLPSDRFSAERTGGSVSTLTIQRTQQEDSAVYLCASSLGGDRRNQPQHFGDGTRLSIL.

This clonotype was picked up many times. The V and J genes are TRBV29-1 and TRBJ1-1; D is undetermined. V lost 5 bases and J 5 bases, leaving 18 bases between the germline ends. This CDR3 is 14 amino acids long. CDR1 and CDR2 (germline): SQVTM, ANQGSEA. The CDR3 nucleotides are TGCAGCGTTCGTTCCGGAGCGATGGGGACTGAAGCTTTCTTT. Amino acids: CSVRSGAMGTEAFF.

This clonotype was seen a handful of times. This chain uses TRBV20-1 with TRBJ2-3, with D unresolved. Per the germline V gene, CDR1 is DFQATT and CDR2 is SNEGSKA (reference sequence). V lost 6 bases, J lost 4 bases, and 23 bases lay in between. The CDR3 has 16 amino acids. The CDR3, as DNA: TGCAGTGCCCTAAGGGCAGCTTCTTTGTGGGCAGATACGCAGTATTTT. Protein: CSALRAASLWADTQYF.

This clonotype was counted at least ten times. The chain couples TRBV6-1 to TRBJ2-5, with no clear D. The CDR3 contains 12 residues. The V end lost 1 base, the J end lost 5 bases, and 5 bases lay between the germline ends. Germline CDR1 and CDR2: MNHNS and SASEGT. CDR3 sequence: CASSEGWETQYF. DNA of the CDR3: TGTGCCAGCAGTGAAGGTTGGGAGACCCAGTACTTC.

The chain is built from TRBV27 and TRBJ2-1; 8 bases agree with TRBD2. Trimming at V came to 7 bases and at J to 2 bases, leaving 7 bases not matched to a gene. The CDR3 runs to 15 residues. Germline lookup yields CDR1 MNHEY and CDR2 SMNVEV (reference sequence). CDR3 loop: CASTSGGGPYNEQFF. CDR3 nucleotides: TGTGCCAGCACCTCGGGGGGGGGACCCTACAATGAGCAGTTCTTC.

V and J are TRBV15 and TRBJ1-5, with unresolved D. The CDR3 extends over 15 amino acids. The germline V and J ends were trimmed by 4 bases and 2 bases, with 12 bases remaining between them. The germline V gene has CDR1 LNHNV and CDR2 YYDKDF (reference sequence). Written as DNA, the CDR3 is TGTGCCACCAGCAACCAGCGAACAGGCAATCAGCCCCAGCATTTT. It encodes CATSNQRTGNQPQHF. The full variable domain, completed using reference TRBV15 and TRBJ1-5, is DAMVIQNPRYQVTQFGKPVTLSCSQTLNHNVMYWYQQKSSQAPKLLFHYYDKDFNNEADTPDNFQSRRPNTSFCFLDIRSPGLGDTAMYLCATSNQRTGNQPQHFGDGTRLSIL.

This clonotype was found a few times. The rearrangement joins TRBV5-5 to TRBJ2-7; tentative D call: TRBD1 (6 bases). The CDR3 sequence is 14 residues long. Trimming stripped 4 bases from V and 6 bases from J, with 17 bases between. CDR1 is SGHKS, CDR2 YYEKEE, per germline (reference sequence). CDR3 DNA: TGTGCCAGCAGCACCAGGGGTGGGAGAGCCGAGCAGTACTTC. Translated: CASSTRGGRAEQYF. Using reference TRBV5-5 and TRBJ2-7 for the parts outside the CDR3, the full variable domain is DAGVTQSPTHLIKTRGQQVTLRCSPISGHKSVSWYQQVLGQGPQFIFQYYEKEERGRGNFPDRFSARQFPNYSSELNVNALLLGDSALYLCASSTRGGRAEQYFGPGTRLTVT.